This T cell receptor (beta chain) was profiled in a study of shared clonotypes between healthy human individuals. Study results and limitations: Despite large depth, rarefaction showed incomplete sorted-subset sequencing.

The authors' processing: There were no quality scores in the junction-only immunoSEQ sequences, so filtering differed. Repertoires were generated with immunoSEQ multiplex PCR, while TCRdb's copy carries only in-frame clones and drops some. V, J and clone size were drawn from that table, and D and trimming were deduced from the DNA. Found here are some 2.3 million clones, about 92% of them singletons; the top ten hold about 0.39%. As regards this clone: The antigen is unknown.

The CDR3 loop spans 16 amino acids. Unmatched junction bases numbered 8, after V lost 5 bases and J lost 2 bases. Germline-derived CDR1 and CDR2 are SGHVS and FNYEAQ. The sequence came from a man aged 18-30 years in good health. Some clones in this sample may be carry-over from other donors' samples. The J gene is TRBJ2-1, the V gene TRBV7-6, with 8 positions matching TRBD1. The material sequenced was naive CD4+ T cells from PBMCs. The sample's subset: CD45RA+ positively selected. In DNA, the CDR3 is TGTGCCAGCAGCAGACCCGGGACAGGTCCCTACAATGAGCAGTTCTTC. Translating it yields CASSRPGTGPYNEQFF. The full variable domain, in which reference TRBV7-6 and TRBJ2-1 provide the parts outside the CDR3, is GAGVSQSPRYKVTKRGQDVALRCDPISGHVSLYWYRQALGQGPEFLTYFNYEAQQDKSGLPNDRFSAERPEGSISTLTIQRTEQRDSAMYRCASSRPGTGPYNEQFFGPGTRLTVL.